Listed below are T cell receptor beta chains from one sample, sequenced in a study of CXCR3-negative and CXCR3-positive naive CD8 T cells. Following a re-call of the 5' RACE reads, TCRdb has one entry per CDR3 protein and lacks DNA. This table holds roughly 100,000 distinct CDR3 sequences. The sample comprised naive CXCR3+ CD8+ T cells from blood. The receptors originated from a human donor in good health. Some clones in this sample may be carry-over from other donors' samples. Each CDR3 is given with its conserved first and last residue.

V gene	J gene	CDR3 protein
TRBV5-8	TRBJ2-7	CASSFGNYEQYF
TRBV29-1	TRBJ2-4	CSVEDGQWENTQYF
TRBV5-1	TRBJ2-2	CASSTGQTNTGELFF
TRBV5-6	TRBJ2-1	CATTSLSHNEQFF
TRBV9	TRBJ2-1	CASSVVSQSPYNEQFF
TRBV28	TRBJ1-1	CASIERGPASTEAFF
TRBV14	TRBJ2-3	CASSQETSGRLADTQYF
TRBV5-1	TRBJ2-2	CASSSRKVGENTGELFF
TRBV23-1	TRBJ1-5	CASSPSRQPQHF
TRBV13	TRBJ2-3	CASSSQDEAGDTQYF
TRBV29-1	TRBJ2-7	CSVPGPQGEQYF
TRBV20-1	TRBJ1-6	CSALEGLTNSPLHF
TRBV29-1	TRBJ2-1	CSATPGAIIGNEQFF
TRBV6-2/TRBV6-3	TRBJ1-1	CASRKQGSNTEAFF
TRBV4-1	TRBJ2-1	CASSSWTSGNEQFF
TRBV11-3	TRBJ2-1	CASSSAGDPYNEQFF
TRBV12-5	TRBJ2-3	CASASKPDTQYF
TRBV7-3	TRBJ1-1	CASSLQSGGEAFF
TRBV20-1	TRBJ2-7	CSAYGTSGSIEQYF
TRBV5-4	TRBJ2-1	CASSLDTYNEQFF